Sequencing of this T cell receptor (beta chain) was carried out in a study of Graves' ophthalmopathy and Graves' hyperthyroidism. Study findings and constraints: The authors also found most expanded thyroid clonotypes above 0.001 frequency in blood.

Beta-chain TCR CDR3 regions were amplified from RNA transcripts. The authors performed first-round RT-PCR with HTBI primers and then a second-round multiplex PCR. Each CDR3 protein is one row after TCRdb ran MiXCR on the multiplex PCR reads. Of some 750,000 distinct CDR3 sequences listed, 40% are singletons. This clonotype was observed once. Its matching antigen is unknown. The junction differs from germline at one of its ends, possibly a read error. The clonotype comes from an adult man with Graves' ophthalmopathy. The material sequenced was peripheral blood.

CDR3 region: CASVVSSGDTEAFF. CDR3 sequence (DNA): TGTGCCAGCGTTGTGTCCTCTGGGGACACTGAGGCTTTCTTT. The V and J genes are TRBV25-1 and TRBJ1-1; tentative D call: TRBD1 (6 bases). The CDR3 has 14 amino acids. Per germline, CDR1 MGHDK and CDR2 SYGVNS.